This TCR beta chain is drawn from a study of untreated major depressive disorder. CD4+ T cells were isolated from thawed PBMCs by magnetic negative selection. About this clone: Its specificity is unknown.

The study, taken as a whole, reports: TRBV25-01 and TRBV02-01 followed the flow pattern without significance. Depressed patients' CD4+ T cells carried increased TRBV05-01 (Vbeta 5.1) usage versus control CD4+ T cells.

The CDR3 loop spans 16 amino acids. Per the germline V gene, CDR1 is SGHRS and CDR2 is YFSETQ. After removal of 0 bases from V and 0 bases from J, the junction contained 3 bases not matched to a gene. TCRdb's copy holds only in-frame clones and misses some; the assay was immunoSEQ multiplex PCR. This sample carries approximately 20,000 clones, 85% to 95% of them seen once, and the ten largest clones take about 0.31%. The origin of this receptor is a man aged 25-40 years in good health. This chain connects TRBV5-1 to TRBJ2-5, with 9 bases lining up with TRBD2. Sequencing was performed on CD4+ T cells from PBMCs. The CDR3 loop is CASSLEPSGNQETQYF. DNA for the CDR3: TGCGCCAGCAGCTTGGAGCCTAGCGGGAACCAAGAGACCCAGTACTTC.